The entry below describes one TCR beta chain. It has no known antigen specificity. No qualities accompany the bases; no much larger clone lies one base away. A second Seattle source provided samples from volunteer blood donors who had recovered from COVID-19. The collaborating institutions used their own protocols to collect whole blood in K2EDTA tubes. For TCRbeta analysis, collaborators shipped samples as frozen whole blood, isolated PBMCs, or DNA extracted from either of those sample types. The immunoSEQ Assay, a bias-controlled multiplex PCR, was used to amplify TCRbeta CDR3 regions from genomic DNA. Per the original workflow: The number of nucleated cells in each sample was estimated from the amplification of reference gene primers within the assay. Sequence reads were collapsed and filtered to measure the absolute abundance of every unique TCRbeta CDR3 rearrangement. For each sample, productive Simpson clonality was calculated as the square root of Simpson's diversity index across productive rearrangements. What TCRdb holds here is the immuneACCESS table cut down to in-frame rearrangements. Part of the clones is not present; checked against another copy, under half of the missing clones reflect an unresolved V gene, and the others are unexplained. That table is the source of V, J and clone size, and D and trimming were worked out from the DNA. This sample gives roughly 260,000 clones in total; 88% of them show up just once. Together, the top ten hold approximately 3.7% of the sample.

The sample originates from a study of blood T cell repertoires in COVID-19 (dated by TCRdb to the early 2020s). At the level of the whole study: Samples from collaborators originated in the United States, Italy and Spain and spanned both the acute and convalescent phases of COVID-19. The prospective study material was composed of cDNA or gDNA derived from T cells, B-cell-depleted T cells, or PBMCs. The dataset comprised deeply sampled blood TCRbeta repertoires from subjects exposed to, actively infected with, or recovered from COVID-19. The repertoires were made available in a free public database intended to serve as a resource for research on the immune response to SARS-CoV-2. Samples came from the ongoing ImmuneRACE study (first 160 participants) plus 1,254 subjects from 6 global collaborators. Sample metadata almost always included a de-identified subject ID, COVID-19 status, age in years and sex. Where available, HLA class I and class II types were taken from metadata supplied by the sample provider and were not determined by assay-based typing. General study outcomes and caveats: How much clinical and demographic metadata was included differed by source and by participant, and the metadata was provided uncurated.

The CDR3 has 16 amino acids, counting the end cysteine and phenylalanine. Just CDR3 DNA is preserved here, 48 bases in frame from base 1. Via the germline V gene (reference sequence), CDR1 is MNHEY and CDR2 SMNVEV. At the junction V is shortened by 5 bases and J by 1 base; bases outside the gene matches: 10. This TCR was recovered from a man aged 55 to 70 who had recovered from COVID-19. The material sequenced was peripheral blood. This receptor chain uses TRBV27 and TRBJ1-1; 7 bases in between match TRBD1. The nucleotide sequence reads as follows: TGTGCCAGCAGTCAGGGATTAGGGACAGCGAACACTGAAGCTTTCTTT. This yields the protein CASSQGLGTANTEAFF.